This T cell receptor (beta chain) stems from a study of T-cell memory formation after mild COVID-19. As for the study in general: Among the donors, TCR clusters were largely specific to each donor.

TCRdb called the 5' RACE reads again in MiXCR, with one record for every CDR3 protein. The sample has a few hundred thousand distinct CDR3 sequences, roughly 21% seen once. This clonotype showed up many times. This CDR3 has 14 residues. Per germline, CDR1 MGHRA and CDR2 YSYEKL. Trimming pared 0 bases from V and 2 bases from J, leaving 8 bases between. V gene TRBV4-1 combines with J gene TRBJ2-7, with D perhaps given as TRBD1 or TRBD2 (5 bases each). Sequenced input: PBMCs or a T cell subset sorted from them (not recorded which). The sequence came from a man between 18 and 29 years old who had mild COVID-19 (a few samples of this study predate the infection). Cell type and time point are not known. CDR3 nucleotides: TGCGCCAGCAGCCAAGACAGGGAGCCCTACGAGCAGTACTTC. Residues: CASSQDREPYEQYF.